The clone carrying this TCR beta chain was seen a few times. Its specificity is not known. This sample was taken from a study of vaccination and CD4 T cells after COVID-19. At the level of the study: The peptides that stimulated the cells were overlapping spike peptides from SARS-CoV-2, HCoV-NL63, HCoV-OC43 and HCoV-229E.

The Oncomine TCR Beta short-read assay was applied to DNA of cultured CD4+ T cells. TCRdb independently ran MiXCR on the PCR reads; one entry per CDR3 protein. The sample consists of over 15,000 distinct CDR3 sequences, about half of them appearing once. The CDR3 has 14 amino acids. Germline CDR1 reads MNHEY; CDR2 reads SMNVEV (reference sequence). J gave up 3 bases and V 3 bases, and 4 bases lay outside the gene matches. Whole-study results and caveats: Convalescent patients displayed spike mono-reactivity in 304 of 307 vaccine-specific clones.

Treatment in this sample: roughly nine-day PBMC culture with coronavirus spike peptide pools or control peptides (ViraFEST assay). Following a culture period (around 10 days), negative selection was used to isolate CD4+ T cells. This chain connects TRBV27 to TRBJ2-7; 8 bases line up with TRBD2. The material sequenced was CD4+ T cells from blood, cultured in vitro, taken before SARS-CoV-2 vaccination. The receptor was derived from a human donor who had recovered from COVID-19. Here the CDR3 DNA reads TGTGCCAGCAGTTTCCGGGAGGGGAACTACGAGCAGTACTTC. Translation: CASSFREGNYEQYF.